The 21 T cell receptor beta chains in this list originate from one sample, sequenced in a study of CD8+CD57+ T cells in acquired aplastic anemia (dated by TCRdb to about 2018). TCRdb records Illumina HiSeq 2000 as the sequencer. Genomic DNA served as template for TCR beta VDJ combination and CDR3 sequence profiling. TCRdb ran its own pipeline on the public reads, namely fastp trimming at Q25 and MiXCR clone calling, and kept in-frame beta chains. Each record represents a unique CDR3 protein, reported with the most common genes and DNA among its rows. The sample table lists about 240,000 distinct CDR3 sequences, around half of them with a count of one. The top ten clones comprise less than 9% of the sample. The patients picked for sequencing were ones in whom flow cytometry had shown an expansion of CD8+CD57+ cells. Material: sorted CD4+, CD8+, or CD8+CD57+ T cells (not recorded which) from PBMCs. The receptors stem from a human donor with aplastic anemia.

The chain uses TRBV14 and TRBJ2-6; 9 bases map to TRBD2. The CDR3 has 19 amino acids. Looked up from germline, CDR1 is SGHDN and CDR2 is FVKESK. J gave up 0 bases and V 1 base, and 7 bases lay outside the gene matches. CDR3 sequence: CASSQGLAVCSSGANVLTF. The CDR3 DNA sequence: TGTGCCAGCAGCCAAGGACTAGCGGTTTGTAGCTCTGGGGCCAACGTCCTGACTTTC.

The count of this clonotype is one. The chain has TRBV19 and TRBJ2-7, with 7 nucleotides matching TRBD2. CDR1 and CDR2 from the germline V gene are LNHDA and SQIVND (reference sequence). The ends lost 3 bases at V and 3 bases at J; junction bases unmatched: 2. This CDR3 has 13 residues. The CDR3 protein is CASSIWGGYEQYF. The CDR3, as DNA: TGTGCCAGTAGTATTTGGGGGGGCTACGAGCAGTACTTC.

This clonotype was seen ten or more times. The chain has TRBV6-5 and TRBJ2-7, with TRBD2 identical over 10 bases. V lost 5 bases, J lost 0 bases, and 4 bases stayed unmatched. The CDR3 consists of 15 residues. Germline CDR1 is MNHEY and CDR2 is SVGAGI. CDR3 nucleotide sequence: TGTGCCAGCAGTCAACTAGCGGGGAGCTCCTACGAGCAGTACTTC. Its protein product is CASSQLAGSSYEQYF.

The CDR3 sequence is CASSVGTSGSYEQYF. The CDR3 nucleotides are TGTGCCAGCAGCGTAGGGACTAGCGGATCCTACGAGCAGTACTTC. The chain is built from TRBV4-2 and TRBJ2-7, with 11 bases that match TRBD2. V was pared by 5 bases and J by 1 base, with 4 bases of the junction left unmatched. There are 15 residues in the CDR3. Germline V CDR1 and CDR2: LGHNA, YNFKEQ.

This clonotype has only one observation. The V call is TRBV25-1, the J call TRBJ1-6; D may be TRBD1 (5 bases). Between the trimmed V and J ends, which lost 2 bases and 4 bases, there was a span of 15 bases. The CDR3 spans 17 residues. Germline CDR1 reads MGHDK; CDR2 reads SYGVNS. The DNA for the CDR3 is TGTGCCAGCAGTGAAAGTGGTAGGGGCAGGTATAATTCACCCCTCCACTTT. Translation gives CASSESGRGRYNSPLHF. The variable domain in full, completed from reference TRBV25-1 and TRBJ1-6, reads EADIYQTPRYLVIGTGKKITLECSQTMGHDKMYWYQQDPGMELHLIHYSYGVNSTEKGDLSSESTVSRIRTEHFPLTLESARPSHTSQYLCASSESGRGRYNSPLHFGNGTRLTVT.

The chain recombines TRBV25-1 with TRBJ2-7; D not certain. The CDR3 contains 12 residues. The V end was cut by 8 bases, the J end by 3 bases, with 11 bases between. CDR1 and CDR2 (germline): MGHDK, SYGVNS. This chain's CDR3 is CASLGKFYEQYF. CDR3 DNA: TGTGCCAGCTTAGGGAAGTTCTACGAGCAGTACTTC.

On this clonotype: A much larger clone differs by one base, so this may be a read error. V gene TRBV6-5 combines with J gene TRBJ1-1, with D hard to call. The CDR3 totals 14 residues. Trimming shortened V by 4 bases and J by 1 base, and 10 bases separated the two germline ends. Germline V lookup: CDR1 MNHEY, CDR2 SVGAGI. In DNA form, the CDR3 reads TGTGCCAGCAGTTTAATACGGAAGAACACTGAAGCTTTCTTT. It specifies CASSLIRKNTEAFF.

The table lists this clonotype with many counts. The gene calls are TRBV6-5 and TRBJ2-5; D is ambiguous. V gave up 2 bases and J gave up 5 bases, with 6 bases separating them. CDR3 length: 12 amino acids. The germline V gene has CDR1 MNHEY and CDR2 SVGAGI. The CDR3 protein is CASSYDSETQYF. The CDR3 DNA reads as TGTGCCAGCAGTTACGATTCGGAGACCCAGTACTTC.

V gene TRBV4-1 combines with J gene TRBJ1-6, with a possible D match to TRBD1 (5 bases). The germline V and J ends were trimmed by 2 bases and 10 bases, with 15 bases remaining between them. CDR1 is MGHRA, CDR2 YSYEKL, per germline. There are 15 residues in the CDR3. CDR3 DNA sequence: TGCGCCAGCAGCCAAATTACAGGTCTCGGGTCACCCCTCCACTTT. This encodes CASSQITGLGSPLHF.

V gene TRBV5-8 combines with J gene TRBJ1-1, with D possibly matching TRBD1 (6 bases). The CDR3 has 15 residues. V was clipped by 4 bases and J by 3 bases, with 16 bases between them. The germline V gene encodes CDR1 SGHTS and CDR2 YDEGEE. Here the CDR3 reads CASSMGRGGHTEAFF. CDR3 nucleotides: TGTGCCAGCAGCATGGGGAGGGGGGGACACACTGAAGCTTTCTTT.

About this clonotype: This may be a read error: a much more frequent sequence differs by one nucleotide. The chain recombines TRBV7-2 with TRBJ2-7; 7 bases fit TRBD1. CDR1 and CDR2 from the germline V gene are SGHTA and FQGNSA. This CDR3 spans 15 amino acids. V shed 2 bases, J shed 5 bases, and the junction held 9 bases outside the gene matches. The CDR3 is CASSLNEGAINEQYF. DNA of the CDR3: TGTGCCAGCAGCTTAAATGAGGGGGCGATAAACGAGCAGTACTTC.

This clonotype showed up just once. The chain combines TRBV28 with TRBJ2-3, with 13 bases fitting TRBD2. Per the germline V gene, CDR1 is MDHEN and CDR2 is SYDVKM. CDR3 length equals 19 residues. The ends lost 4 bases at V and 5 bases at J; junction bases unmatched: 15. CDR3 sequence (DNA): TGTGCCAGCAGTTCACCATGGACTAGCGGGAGCGAATTTGGAGATACGCAGTATTTT. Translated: CASSSPWTSGSEFGDTQYF.

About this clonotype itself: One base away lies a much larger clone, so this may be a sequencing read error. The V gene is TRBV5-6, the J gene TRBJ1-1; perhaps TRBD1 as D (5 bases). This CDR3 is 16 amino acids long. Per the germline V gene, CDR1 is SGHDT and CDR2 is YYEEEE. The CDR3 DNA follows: TGTGCCGGCAGGTATACAGGAGTTTTCTTGAACACTGAAGCTTTCTTT. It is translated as CAGRYTGVFLNTEAFF.

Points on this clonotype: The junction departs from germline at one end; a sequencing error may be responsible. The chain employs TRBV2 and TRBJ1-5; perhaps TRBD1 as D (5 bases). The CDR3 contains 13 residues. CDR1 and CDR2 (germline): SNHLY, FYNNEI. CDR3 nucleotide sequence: TGTGCCACCAGTGGGGCCAACAATCAGCCCCAGCATTTT. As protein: CATSGANNQPQHF.

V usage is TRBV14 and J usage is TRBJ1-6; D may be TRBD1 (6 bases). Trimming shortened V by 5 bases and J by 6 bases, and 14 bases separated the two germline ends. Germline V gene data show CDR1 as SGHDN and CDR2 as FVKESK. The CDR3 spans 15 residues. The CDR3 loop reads CASSDRTEPNSPLHF. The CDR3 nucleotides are TGTGCCAGCAGCGACAGGACAGAGCCTAATTCACCCCTCCACTTT.

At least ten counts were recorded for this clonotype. CDR3 bases: TGTGCCAGCAGTGACCCTGTCACTGAAGCTTTCTTT. Protein product: CASSDPVTEAFF. The rearrangement joins TRBV6-1 to TRBJ1-1; no clear D gene. This CDR3 is 12 amino acids long. V was pared by 3 bases and J by 4 bases, with 6 bases between. Per the germline V gene, CDR1 is MNHNS and CDR2 is SASEGT.

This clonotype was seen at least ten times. In DNA form, the CDR3 reads TGTGCCAGCAGCTTAGGCCGACATGGAGAGTTCTTC. Its protein product is CASSLGRHGEFF. The chain recombines TRBV7-9 with TRBJ2-1; no clear D gene. The V gene's germline CDR1 is SEHNR and CDR2 FQNEAQ (reference sequence). V lost 1 base to trimming and J lost 14 bases, with 12 bases between them. The CDR3 loop spans 12 amino acids.

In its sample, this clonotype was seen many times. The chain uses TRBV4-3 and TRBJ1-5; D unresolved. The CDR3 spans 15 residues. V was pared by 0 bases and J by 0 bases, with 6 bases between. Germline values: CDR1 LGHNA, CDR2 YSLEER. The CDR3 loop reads CASSQDLVSNQPQHF. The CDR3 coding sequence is TGCGCCAGCAGCCAAGATTTGGTTAGCAATCAGCCCCAGCATTTT.

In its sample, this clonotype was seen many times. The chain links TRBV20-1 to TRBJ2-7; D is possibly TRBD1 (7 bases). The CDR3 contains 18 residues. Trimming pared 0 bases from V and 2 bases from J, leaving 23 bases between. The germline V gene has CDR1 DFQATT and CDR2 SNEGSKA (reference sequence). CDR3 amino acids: CSARDPSTQGDFPYEQYF. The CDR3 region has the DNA TGCAGTGCTAGAGACCCCTCAACCCAGGGGGACTTTCCCTACGAGCAGTACTTC.

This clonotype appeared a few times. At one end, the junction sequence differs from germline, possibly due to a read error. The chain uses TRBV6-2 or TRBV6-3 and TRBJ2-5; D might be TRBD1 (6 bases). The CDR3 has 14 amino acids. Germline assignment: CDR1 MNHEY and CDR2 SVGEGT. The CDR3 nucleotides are TGTGCCAGCAGAACCGTTGGGGGCCAAGAGACCCAGTGCTTC. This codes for CASRTVGGQETQCF.

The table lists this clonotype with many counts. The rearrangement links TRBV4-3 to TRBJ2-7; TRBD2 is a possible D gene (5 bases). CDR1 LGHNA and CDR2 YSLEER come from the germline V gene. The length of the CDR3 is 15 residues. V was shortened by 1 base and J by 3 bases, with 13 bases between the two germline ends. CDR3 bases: TGCGCCAGCAGCCAAGGGACTGGCCAAATCTACGAGCAGTACTTC. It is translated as CASSQGTGQIYEQYF.